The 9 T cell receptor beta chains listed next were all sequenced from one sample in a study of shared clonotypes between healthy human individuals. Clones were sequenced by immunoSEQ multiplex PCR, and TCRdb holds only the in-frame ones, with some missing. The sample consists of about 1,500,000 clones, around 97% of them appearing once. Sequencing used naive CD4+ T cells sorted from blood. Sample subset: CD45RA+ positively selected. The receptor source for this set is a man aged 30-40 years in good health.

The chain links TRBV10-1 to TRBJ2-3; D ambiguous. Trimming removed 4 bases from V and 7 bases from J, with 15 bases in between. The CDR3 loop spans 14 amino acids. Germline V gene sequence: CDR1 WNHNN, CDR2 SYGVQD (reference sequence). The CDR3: CASSAGQGPNTQYF. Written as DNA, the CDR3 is TGCGCCAGCAGTGCTGGGCAAGGCCCTAATACGCAGTATTTT.

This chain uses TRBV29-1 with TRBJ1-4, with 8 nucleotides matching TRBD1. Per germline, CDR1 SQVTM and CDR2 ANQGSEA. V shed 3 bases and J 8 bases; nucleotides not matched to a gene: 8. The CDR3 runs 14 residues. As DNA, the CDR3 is TGCAGCGTTGACGCCGGACAGGGTGAGGAAAAACTGTTTTTT. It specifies CSVDAGQGEEKLFF. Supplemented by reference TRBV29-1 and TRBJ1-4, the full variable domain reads SAVISQKPSRDICQRGTSLTIQCQVDSQVTMMFWYRQQPGQSLTLIATANQGSEATYESGFVIDKFPISRPNLTFSTLTVSNMSPEDSSIYLCSVDAGQGEEKLFFGSGTQLSVL.

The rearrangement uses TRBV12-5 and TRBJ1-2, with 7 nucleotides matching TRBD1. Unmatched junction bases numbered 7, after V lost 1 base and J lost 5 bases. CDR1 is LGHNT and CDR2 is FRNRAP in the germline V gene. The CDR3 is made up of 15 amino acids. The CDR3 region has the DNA TGTGCTAGTGGTTTGGCAAGGGGGCAAAGTTATGGCTACACCTTC. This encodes CASGLARGQSYGYTF.

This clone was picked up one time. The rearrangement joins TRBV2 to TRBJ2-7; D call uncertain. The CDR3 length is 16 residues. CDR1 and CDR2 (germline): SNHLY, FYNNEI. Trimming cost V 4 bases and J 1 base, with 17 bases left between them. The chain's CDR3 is CASSAHQKRASYEQYF. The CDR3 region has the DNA TGTGCCAGCAGTGCTCACCAAAAACGGGCTTCCTACGAGCAGTACTTC.

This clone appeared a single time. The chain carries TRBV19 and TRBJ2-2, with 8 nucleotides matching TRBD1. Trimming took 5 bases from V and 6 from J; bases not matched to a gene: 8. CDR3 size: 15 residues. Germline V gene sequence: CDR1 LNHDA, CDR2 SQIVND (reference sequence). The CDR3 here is CASSYQLQGAGELFF. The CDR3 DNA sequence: TGTGCCAGTAGTTACCAATTACAGGGGGCCGGGGAGCTGTTTTTT.

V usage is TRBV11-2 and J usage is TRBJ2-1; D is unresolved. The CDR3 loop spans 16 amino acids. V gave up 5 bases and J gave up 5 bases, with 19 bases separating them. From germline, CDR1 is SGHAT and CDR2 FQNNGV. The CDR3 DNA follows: TGTGCCAGCAGCCAGGTTCGTGGGTCCCCTAACAATGAGCAGTTCTTC. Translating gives CASSQVRGSPNNEQFF. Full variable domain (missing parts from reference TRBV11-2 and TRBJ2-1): EAGVAQSPRYKIIEKRQSVAFWCNPISGHATLYWYQQILGQGPKLLIQFQNNGVVDDSQLPKDRFSAERLKGVDSTLKIQPAKLEDSAVYLCASSQVRGSPNNEQFFGPGTRLTVL.

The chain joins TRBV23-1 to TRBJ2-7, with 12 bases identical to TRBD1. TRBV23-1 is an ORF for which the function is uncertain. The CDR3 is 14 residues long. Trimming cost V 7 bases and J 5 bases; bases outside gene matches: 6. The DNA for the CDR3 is TGCGCCAGCACACGGGGGACAGGGGGCCACGAGCAGTACTTC. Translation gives CASTRGTGGHEQYF.

In DNA form, the CDR3 reads TGCGCCAGCAGTTCAAACAGGGGGCTTCCCTACGAGCAGTACTTC. Its translation: CASSSNRGLPYEQYF. The V and J genes are TRBV10-1 and TRBJ2-7; 9 nucleotides line up with TRBD1. V shed 5 bases, J shed 2 bases, and the junction held 7 bases outside the gene matches. CDR1 WNHNN and CDR2 SYGVQD come from the germline V gene (reference sequence). CDR3 size: 15 residues.

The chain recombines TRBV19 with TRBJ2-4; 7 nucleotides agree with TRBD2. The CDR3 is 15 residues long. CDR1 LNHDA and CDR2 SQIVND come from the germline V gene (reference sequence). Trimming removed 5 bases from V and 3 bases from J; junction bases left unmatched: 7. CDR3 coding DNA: TGTGCCAGTAGTGCAACGGGACTACACAAAAACATTCAGTACTTC. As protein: CASSATGLHKNIQYF.